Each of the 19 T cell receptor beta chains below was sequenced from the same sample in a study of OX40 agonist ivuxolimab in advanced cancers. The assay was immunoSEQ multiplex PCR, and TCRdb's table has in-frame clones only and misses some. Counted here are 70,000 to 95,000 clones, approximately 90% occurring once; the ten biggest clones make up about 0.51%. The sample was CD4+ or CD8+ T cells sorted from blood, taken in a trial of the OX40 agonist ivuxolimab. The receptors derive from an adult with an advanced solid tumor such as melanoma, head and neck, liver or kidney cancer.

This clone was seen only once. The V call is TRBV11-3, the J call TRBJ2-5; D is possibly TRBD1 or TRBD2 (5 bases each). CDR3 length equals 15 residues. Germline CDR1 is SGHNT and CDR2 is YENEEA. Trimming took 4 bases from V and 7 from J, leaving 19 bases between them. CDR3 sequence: CASSSGAGTKRTQYF. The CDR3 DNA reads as TGTGCCAGCAGCTCCGGAGCCGGGACGAAGAGGACCCAGTACTTC.

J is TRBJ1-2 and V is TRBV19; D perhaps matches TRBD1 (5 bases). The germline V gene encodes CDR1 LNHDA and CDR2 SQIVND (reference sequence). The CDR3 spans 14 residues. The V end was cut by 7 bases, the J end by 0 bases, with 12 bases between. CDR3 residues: CASTPRQSNYGYTF. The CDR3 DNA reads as TGTGCCAGTACTCCTCGACAGTCTAACTATGGCTACACCTTC.

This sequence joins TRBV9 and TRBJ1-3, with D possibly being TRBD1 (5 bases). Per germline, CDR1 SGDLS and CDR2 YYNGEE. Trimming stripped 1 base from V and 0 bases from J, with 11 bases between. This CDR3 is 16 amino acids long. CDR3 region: CASSVYDSYSGNTIYF. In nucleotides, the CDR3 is TGTGCCAGCAGCGTATACGACAGTTACTCTGGAAACACCATATATTTT.

The CDR3, as DNA: TGTGCCAGCAGAAACCCGGGATACAGGGGATCCTACGAGCAGTACTTC. Translated, it gives CASRNPGYRGSYEQYF. This chain connects TRBV11-2 to TRBJ2-7; 7 bases fit TRBD1. The CDR3 spans 16 residues. V shed 6 bases and J 1 base; nucleotides not matched to a gene: 12. In germline, CDR1 is SGHAT, CDR2 FQNNGV.

The CDR3 bases are TGCGCCAGCAGCCAAGGTAGGACTAGCGTCCAAGAGACCCAGTACTTC. Translation gives CASSQGRTSVQETQYF. This chain links TRBV4-1 with TRBJ2-5, with 9 positions matching TRBD2. Germline loops: CDR1 MGHRA, CDR2 YSYEKL. CDR3 length: 16 amino acids. V dropped 1 base and J dropped 1; count of bases not matched to a gene: 4.

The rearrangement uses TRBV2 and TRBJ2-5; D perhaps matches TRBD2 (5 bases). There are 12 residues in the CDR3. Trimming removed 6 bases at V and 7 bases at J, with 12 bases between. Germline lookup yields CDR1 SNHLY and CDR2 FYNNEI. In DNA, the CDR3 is TGTGCCAGCAGGGGAGAGTGGGGGACCCAGTACTTC. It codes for CASRGEWGTQYF. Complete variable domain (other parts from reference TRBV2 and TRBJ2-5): EPEVTQTPSHQVTQMGQEVILRCVPISNHLYFYWYRQILGQKVEFLVSFYNNEISEKSEIFDDQFSVERPDGSNFTLKIRSTKLEDSAMYFCASRGEWGTQYFGPGTRLLVL.

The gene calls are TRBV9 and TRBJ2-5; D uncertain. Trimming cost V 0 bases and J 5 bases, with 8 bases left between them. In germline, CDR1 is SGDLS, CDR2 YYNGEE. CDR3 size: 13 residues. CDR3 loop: CASSVGLGETQYF. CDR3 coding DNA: TGTGCCAGCAGCGTAGGGCTGGGGGAGACCCAGTACTTC.

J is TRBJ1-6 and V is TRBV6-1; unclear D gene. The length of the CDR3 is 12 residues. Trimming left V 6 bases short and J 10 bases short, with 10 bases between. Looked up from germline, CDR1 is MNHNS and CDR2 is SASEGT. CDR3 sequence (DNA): TGTGCCAGCAGGGAGGAAACCTCACCCCTCCACTTT. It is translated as CASREETSPLHF.

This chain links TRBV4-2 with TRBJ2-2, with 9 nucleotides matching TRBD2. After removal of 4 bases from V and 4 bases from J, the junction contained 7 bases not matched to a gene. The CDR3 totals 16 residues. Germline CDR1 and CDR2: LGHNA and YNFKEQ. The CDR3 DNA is TGTGCCAGCAGCCTCAACAGCGGGGGGCTCACCGGGGAGCTGTTTTTT. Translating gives CASSLNSGGLTGELFF.

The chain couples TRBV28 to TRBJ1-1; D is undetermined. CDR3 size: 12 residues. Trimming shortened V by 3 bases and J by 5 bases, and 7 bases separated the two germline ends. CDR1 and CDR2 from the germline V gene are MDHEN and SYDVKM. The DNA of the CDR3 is TGTGCCAGCAGTTTGGGTACAACTGAAGCTTTCTTT. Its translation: CASSLGTTEAFF.

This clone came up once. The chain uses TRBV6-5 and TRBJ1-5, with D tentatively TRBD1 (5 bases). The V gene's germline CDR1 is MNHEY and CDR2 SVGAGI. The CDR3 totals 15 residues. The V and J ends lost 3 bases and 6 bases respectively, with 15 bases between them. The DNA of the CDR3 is TGTGCCAGCAGTTATCAGCCAGGGTTAGGTCAGCCCCAGCATTTT. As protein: CASSYQPGLGQPQHF.

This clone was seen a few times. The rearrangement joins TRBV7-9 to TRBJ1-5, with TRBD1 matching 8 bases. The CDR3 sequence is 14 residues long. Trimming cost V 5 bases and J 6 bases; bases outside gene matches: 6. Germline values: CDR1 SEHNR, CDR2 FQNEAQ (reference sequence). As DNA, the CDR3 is TGTGCCAGCAGCGATGACAGGGGCAGTCAGCCCCAGCATTTT. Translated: CASSDDRGSQPQHF.

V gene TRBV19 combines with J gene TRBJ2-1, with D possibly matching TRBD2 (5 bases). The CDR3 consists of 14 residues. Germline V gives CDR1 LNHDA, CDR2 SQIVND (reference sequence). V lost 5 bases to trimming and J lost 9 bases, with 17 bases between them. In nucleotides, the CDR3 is TGTGCCAGTAGTGCCGGACCTCTCGGGGTTGAGCAGTTCTTC. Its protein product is CASSAGPLGVEQFF.

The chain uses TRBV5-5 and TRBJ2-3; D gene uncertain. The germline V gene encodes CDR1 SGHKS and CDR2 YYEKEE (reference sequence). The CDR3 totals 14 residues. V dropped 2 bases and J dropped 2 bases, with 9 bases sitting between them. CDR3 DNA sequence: TGTGCCAGCAGCTTTACAGTTCCCACAGATACGCAGTATTTT. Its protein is CASSFTVPTDTQYF.

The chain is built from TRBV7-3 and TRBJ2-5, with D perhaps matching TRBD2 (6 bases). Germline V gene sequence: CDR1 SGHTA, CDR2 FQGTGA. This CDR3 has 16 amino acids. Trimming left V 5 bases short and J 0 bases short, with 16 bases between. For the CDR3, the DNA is TGTGCCAGCAGCCTTATGGGCGGAGGGAACCAAGAGACCCAGTACTTC. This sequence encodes CASSLMGGGNQETQYF.

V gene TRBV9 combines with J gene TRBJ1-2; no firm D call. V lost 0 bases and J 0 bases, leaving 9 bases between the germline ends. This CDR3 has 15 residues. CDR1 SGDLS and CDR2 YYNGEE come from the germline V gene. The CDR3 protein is CASSVGSGSNYGYTF. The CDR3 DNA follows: TGTGCCAGCAGCGTAGGGTCCGGTTCTAACTATGGCTACACCTTC.

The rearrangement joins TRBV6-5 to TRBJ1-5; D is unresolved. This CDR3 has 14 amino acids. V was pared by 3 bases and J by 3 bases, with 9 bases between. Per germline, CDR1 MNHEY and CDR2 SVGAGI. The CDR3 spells CASSYGQFNQPQHF. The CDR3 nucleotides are TGTGCCAGCAGTTATGGGCAGTTCAATCAGCCCCAGCATTTT.

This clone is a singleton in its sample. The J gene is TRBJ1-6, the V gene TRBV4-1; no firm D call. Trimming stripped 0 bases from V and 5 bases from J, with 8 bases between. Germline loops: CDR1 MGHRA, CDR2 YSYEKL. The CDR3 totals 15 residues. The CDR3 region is CASSQDRRNNSPLHF. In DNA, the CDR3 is TGCGCCAGCAGCCAAGATAGGAGGAATAATTCACCCCTCCACTTT.

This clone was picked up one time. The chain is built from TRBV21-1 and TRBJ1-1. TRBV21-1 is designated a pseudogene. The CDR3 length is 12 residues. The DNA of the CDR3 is TGTGCCGGCAGGTGTTTTAGCACTGAAGCTTTCTTT. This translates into CAGRCFSTEAFF.